This T cell receptor beta chain was recorded in a study of T cell repertoires in cytomegalovirus infection. Overall study context: Recently identified HLA-C-restricted CMV epitopes were used, and well-studied HLA-B-restricted CMV epitopes were used as well. Through public TCR beta signatures, both CMV infection and matching HLA type were indicated.

This clonotype came up many times. The antigen is undetermined. The CDR3 covers 16 residues. The V end was cut by 4 bases, the J end by 0 bases, with 14 bases between. The germline V gene encodes CDR1 SGHAT and CDR2 FQNNGV. TCRdb re-called the reads through MiXCR, storing one row per CDR3 protein. This table holds around 900,000 distinct CDR3 sequences, 25% to 40% found once. Study outcomes and limitations: HLA-C-restricted CMV-specific TCR beta clonotypes prevailed in the ex vivo response.

The source was cultured CD8+ T cells from PBMCs, collected from culture after CMV antigen stimulation. This sequence was found in a human donor in good health (CMV status not recorded). Some clones in this sample may be carry-over from other donors' samples. This sequence joins TRBV11-2 and TRBJ2-3, with a possible D match to TRBD2 (6 bases). The chain's CDR3 is CASSSRLDQSTDTQYF. DNA for the CDR3: TGTGCCAGCAGCTCCCGACTAGACCAAAGCACAGATACGCAGTATTTT.